This T cell receptor (beta chain) is drawn from a study of PD-1 blockade in classical Hodgkin lymphoma. Points from the study as a whole: No one has yet defined what causes the repertoire differences, which may be disease activity or prior therapy. The study found that TCR diversity rose significantly by C4D1 in CD4+ but not CD8+ cells. Exclusion was applied to patients who started nivolumab under 1 year after ASCT.

Some clones are missing from TCRdb's copy, which holds only in-frame ones; the method was immunoSEQ multiplex PCR. The sample carries about 58,000 clones, about 91% recorded once. This clone was seen only once. The target antigen is unknown. Each of the patients experienced relapse following autologous stem cell transplantation, and their brentuximab vedotin exposure differed. J gave up 3 bases and V 8 bases, and 7 bases lay outside the gene matches. Germline V CDR1 and CDR2: MNHEY, SMNVEV (reference sequence). The CDR3 is 15 residues long. Material: peripheral blood mononuclear cells (PBMCs), obtained before the second cycle of nivolumab. The receptor comes from a human donor with classical Hodgkin lymphoma. This chain uses TRBV27 with TRBJ2-1, with 10 bases identical to TRBD1. The CDR3 here is CASRGRDRGYNEQFF. CDR3 sequence (DNA): TGTGCCAGCCGTGGCAGGGACAGGGGCTACAATGAGCAGTTCTTC.